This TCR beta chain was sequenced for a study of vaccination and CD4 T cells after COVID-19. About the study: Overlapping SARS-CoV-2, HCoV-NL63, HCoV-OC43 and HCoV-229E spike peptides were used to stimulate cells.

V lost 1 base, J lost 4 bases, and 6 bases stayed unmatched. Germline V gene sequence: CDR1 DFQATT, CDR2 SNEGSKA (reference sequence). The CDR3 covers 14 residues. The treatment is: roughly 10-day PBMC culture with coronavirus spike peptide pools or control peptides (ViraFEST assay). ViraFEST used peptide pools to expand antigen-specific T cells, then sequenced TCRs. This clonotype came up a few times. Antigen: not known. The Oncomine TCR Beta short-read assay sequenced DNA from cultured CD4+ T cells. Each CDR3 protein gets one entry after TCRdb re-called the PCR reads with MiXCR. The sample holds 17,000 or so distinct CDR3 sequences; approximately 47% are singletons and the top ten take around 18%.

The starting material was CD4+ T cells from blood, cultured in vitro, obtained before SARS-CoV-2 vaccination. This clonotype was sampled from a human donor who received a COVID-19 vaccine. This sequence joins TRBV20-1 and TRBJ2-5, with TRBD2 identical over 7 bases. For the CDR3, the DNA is TGCAGTGCTAGAGGACTTACTAGCGTAGAGACCCAGTACTTC. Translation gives CSARGLTSVETQYF.